This TCR beta chain was sequenced during a study of blood T cell repertoires in COVID-19. For the study at large: Acute-phase and convalescent COVID-19 samples originated in the United States, Italy and Spain. PBMCs, B-cell-depleted T cells, or T cells provided the cDNA or gDNA that made up the material.

The authors' processing: Estimation of nucleated cell counts was performed using reference gene primer amplification. Produced via immunoSEQ multiplex PCR; TCRdb's table is partial and in-frame only. V, J and clone size are taken as reported in that table, and D and trimming were inferred from the DNA itself. The table has some 110,000 clones, approximately 80% seen once; the top ten hold roughly a tenth. Germline-derived CDR1 and CDR2 are SGHVS and FQNEAQ. This CDR3 comprises 15 residues. With V trimmed by 1 base and J by 1 base, 1 base remained unmatched. V and J are TRBV7-8 and TRBJ2-3; the match to TRBD1 covers 8 bases. The sequencing sample was made of peripheral blood. The clonotype comes from a woman in her 70s with acute or convalescent COVID-19. The CDR3 spells CASSLEQGGTDTQYF. CDR3 DNA sequence: TGTGCCAGCAGCTTAGAACAGGGGGGCACAGATACGCAGTATTTT. The full variable domain, rest sourced from reference TRBV7-8 and TRBJ2-3, is GAGVSQSPRYKVAKRGQDVALRCDPISGHVSLFWYQQALGQGPEFLTYFQNEAQLDKSGLPSDRFFAERPEGSVSTLKIQRTQQEDSAVYLCASSLEQGGTDTQYFGPGTRLTVL.